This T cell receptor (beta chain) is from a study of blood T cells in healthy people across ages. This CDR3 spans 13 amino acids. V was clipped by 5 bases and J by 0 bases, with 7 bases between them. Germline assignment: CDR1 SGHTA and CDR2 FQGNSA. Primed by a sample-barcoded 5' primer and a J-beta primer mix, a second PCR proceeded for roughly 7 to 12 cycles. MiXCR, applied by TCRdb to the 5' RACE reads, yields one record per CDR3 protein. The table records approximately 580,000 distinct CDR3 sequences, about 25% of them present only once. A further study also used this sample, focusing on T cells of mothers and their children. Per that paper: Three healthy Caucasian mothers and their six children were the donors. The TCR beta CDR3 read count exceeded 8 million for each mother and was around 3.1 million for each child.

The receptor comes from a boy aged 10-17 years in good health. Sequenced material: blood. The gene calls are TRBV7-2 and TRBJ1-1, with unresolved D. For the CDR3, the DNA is TGTGCCAGCAGCGGACCCATGAACACTGAAGCTTTCTTT. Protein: CASSGPMNTEAFF.